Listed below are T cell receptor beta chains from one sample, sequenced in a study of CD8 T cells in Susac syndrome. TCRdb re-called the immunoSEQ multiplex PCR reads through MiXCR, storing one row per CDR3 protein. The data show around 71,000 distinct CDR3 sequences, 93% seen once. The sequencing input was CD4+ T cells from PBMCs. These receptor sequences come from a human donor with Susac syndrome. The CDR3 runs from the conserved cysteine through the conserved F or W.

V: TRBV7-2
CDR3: CASSDGIYGYTF

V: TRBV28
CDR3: CASSYRGGGANVLTF

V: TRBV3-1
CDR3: CASSQAQETQYF

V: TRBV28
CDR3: CAIPTGGAGSGYTF

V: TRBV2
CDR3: CASTTAGTGNGYTF

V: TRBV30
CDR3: CAWSVGLDETQYF

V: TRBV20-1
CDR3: CSASASWGGEQYF

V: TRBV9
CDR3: CASSVSTDTQYF

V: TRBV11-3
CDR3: CASSLGRTLQETQYF

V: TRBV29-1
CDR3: CSVGGGIETQYF

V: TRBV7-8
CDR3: CASSLAPGHLGEQFF

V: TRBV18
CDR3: CASSPRRTEAFF

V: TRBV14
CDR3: CASSPPGLNLLGEQFF

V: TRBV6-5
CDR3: CASSLGTGNNNEQFF

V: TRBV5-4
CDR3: CASSAPPGQGVYEQYF

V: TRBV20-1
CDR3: CSATLGGRVNEQYF

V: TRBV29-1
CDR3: CSGLGGRSYEQYF

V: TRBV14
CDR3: CASSPPNPRGSEQFF

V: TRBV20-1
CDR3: CSARSQGAFGELFF

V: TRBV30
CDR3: CAWSDLAGPADTQYF

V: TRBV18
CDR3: CASSPPGLRYEQYF

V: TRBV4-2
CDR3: CASSQRTGGETQYF

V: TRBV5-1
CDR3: CASSLGPGDNSPLHF

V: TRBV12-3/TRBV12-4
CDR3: CASSPRSFNEKLFF

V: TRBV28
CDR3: CASSLRRRGLRDGYTF

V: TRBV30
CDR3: CAWSSGGAADTQYF

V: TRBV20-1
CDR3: CSAVKRAGGLEQYF

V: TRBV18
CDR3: CASSPGRENSPLHF

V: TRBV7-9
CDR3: CASSFPGTGRTEAFF

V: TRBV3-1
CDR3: CASSVQAWGQPQHF

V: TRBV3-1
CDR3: CASSQPHRDPQETQYF

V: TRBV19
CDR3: CASSMGRARDSPLHF

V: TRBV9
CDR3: CASSVLGSGGNEQFF

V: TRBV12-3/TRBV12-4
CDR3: CASSFSGGISNEQFF

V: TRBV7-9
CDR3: CASSPQGIKGYTF

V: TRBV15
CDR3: CATSSRDRGTYEQYF

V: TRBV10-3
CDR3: CAISTGPANTEAFF

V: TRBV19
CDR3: CASTIQGAETQYF

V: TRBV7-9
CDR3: CASSRSGTTGYEQYF

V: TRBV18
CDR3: CASSQDSSGANVLTF

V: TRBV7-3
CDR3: CASSLAGGVSEAFF

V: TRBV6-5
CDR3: CASSYSRRGGTEAFF

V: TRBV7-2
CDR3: CASSYRARDAINEQFF

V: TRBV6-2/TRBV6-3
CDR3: CASSYYGGRGEQFF

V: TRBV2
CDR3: CASSNRRAYEQYF

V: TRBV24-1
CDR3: CATSDPTGTGGGYTF

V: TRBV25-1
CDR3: CASGGQGNNEQFF

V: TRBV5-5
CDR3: CASSLAIKEQYF

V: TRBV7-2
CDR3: CASSLQPGTQYF

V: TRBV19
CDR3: CASMNPGQGYGYTF

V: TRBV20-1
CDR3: CSARPGQGMRNEQFF

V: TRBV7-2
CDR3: CASSLGEGTTEQFF

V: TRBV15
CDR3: CATSRGGRGLETQYF

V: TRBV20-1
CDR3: CSARHSLQGTQYF